The sequence of this T cell receptor beta chain was determined in a study of T cells in Graves' hyperthyroidism and ophthalmopathy. There were TCR beta CDR3 regions amplified from RNA transcripts. In the first-round RT-PCR of the TCR CDR3, the HTBI primer set was used. TCRdb recomputed calls from the multiplex PCR reads with MiXCR, one row per CDR3 protein. The sample shows roughly 500,000 distinct CDR3 sequences, 15% to 20% of them seen only once. This clonotype was counted many times. Exclusion followed for patients with uncontrolled infection, other autoimmune disease, pregnancy or lactation. Trimming shortened V by 4 bases and J by 2 bases, and 11 bases separated the two germline ends. The CDR3 runs to 14 residues. Germline V gene sequence: CDR1 SGHTA, CDR2 FQGTGA.

The chain links TRBV7-3 to TRBJ2-5, with D tentatively TRBD2 (6 bases). Sample: blood. The sequence derives from a woman aged 25-40 years with Graves' ophthalmopathy. The CDR3 DNA reads as TGTGCCAGCAGCTCACTAGCCCCTCAAGAGACCCAGTACTTC. Its translation: CASSSLAPQETQYF.